This entry describes one TCR beta chain. This sample is part of a study of blood T cell repertoires in COVID-19. The overall study: Collection of acute and convalescent COVID-19 samples took place in the United States, Italy and Spain. Sources were T cells, B-cell-depleted T cells, or PBMCs; the material itself was cDNA or gDNA.

Per the original data handling: Estimation of nucleated cell counts relied on the amplification of reference gene primers. Libraries were prepared by immunoSEQ multiplex PCR; TCRdb keeps only in-frame clonotypes and omits some of them. V and J calls and clone size come straight from that table; D and trimming were deduced from the DNA. The table has some 89,000 clones, around 80% seen once. Germline CDR1 and CDR2: MNHEY and SVGAGI. This CDR3 has 15 amino acids. V trimming: 5 bases; J trimming: 5 bases; junction bases outside the gene matches: 6. Sequencing was performed on peripheral blood. This sequence was found in a man between 65 and 80 years old with acute or convalescent COVID-19. The chain has TRBV6-5 and TRBJ1-5; 10 bases match TRBD1. The CDR3 region has the DNA TGTGCCAGCAGTAGTCGACAGGGGGCCCATCAGCCCCAGCATTTT. Its translation is CASSSRQGAHQPQHF.